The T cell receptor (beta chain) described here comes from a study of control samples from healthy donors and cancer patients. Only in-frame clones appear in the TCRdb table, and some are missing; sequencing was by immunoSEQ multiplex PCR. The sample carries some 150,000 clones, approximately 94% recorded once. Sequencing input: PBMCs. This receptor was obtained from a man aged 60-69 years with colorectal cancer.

CDR3 in DNA: TGCGCCAGCAGCCAAGATCAGAACAGAGGAAGAATCGAGCAGTACTTC. Amino acids: CASSQDQNRGRIEQYF. The chain couples TRBV4-1 to TRBJ2-7; no clear D. Germline values: CDR1 MGHRA, CDR2 YSYEKL. The CDR3 contains 16 residues. The germline V and J ends were trimmed by 0 bases and 6 bases, with 18 bases remaining between them.